Listed here are 24 T cell receptor beta chains from one sample, sequenced in a study of cytomegalovirus exposure and HLA in healthy donors (dated by TCRdb to between 2016 and 2019). The library came from the immunoSEQ multiplex PCR assay. For the multiplex PCR, a mixture combining 60 forward primers for TCR Vbeta segments and 13 reverse primers for TCR Jbeta segments was used. The source is immuneACCESS, and TCRdb retained only in-frame sequences with V and J called. Part of the clones is not carried over; for the studies checked, unresolved V genes explain less than half of this, and the remainder is unexplained. Recorded for this sample are approximately 170,000 clones; 79% of them occurred a single time. The top ten clones comprise less than 2.5% of the sample. Sequencing was done on a sample of PBMCs. These receptors all stem from a woman between 50 and 59 years old in good health and CMV-seronegative.

V gene TRBV7-9 combines with J gene TRBJ2-5; TRBD1 is a possible D gene (6 bases). The J call may not be correct, given that the DNA end is closer to TRBJ2-7. This CDR3 spans 15 amino acids. Germline V gives CDR1 SEHNR, CDR2 FQNEAQ (reference sequence). CDR3 sequence (DNA): TGTGCCAGCAGCTTCGGTGTAAGACAGGACTCCGAGCAGTACTTC. It specifies CASSFGVRQDSEQYF.

The V and J genes are TRBV10-3 and TRBJ2-7; D unresolved. V was clipped by 0 bases and J by 0 bases, with 9 bases between them. This CDR3 has 15 amino acids. Germline V CDR1 and CDR2: ENHRY, SYGVKD. In nucleotides, the CDR3 is TGTGCCATCAGTGAGTCACAGAAGAGCTCCTACGAGCAGTACTTC. Protein: CAISESQKSSYEQYF.

This chain joins TRBV21-1 and TRBJ2-7; the listed D gene, TRBD1, was not tested against the DNA. TRBV21-1 is a listed pseudogene. This CDR3 spans 15 amino acids. CDR3 loop: CASSKDRGHLYEQYF. The CDR3 DNA follows: TGTGCCAGCAGCAAGGACAGGGGGCATTTGTACGAGCAGTACTTC.

The CDR3 is CASSPTGLAGNQAYEQYF. The DNA for the CDR3 is TGTGCCAGCAGTCCCACCGGACTAGCGGGCAACCAGGCCTACGAGCAGTACTTC. The chain employs TRBV27 and TRBJ2-7, with TRBD2 identical over 11 bases. V gave up 5 bases and J gave up 2 bases; unmatched junction bases: 14. Germline V CDR1 and CDR2: MNHEY, SMNVEV (reference sequence). This CDR3 is 18 amino acids long.

The chain uses TRBV6-5 and TRBJ2-1; 8 positions agree with TRBD2. Germline CDR1 reads MNHEY; CDR2 reads SVGAGI. This CDR3 comprises 15 residues. The junction had 5 bases not matched to a gene; V was cut back by 2 bases and J by 5 bases. The CDR3 protein is CASSYNGRVNNEQFF. The CDR3 DNA sequence: TGTGCCAGCAGTTACAACGGGAGGGTCAACAATGAGCAGTTCTTC.

This clone has only a few counts. The rearrangement uses TRBV19 and TRBJ2-3; TRBD1 aligns across 9 bases. The CDR3 is 14 residues long. CDR1 is LNHDA and CDR2 is SQIVND in the germline V gene (reference sequence). V shed 9 bases and J 6 bases; nucleotides not matched to a gene: 10. This chain's CDR3 is CASKNYRGQDTQYF. CDR3 nucleotide sequence: TGTGCCAGCAAGAACTACAGGGGGCAGGATACGCAGTATTTT. Based on the CDR3 plus reference TRBV19 and TRBJ2-3, the full variable domain is DGGITQSPKYLFRKEGQNVTLSCEQNLNHDAMYWYRQDPGQGLRLIYYSQIVNDFQKGDIAEGYSVSREKKESFPLTVTSAQKNPTAFYLCASKNYRGQDTQYFGPGTRLTVL.

The chain carries TRBV10-1 and TRBJ1-6, with D maybe TRBD1 (6 bases). This CDR3 spans 14 amino acids. Germline V gene lookup returns CDR1 WNHNN and CDR2 SYGVQD (reference sequence). V dropped 2 bases and J dropped 10 bases, with 12 bases sitting between them. The CDR3 is CASSEKQGSSPLHF. In DNA, the CDR3 is TGCGCCAGCAGTGAGAAGCAGGGGAGCTCACCCCTCCACTTT.

The table lists this clone with a count of one. The chain couples TRBV27 to TRBJ1-2; 10 bases fit TRBD1. In germline, CDR1 is MNHEY, CDR2 SMNVEV (reference sequence). The V segment lost 5 bases and the J segment 4 bases; nucleotides outside the gene matches: 4. The CDR3 consists of 14 residues. Written as DNA, the CDR3 is TGTGCCAGCAGTCTCGGGACAGGGGTCTATGGCTACACCTTC. This gives the protein CASSLGTGVYGYTF.

The V and J genes are TRBV27 and TRBJ2-5, with D possibly being TRBD1 (6 bases). The end of the DNA aligns better with TRBJ2-7, so the J call may be wrong. The length of the CDR3 is 14 residues. The germline V gene has CDR1 MNHEY and CDR2 SMNVEV (reference sequence). DNA for the CDR3: TGTGCCAGCAGTACACAGGGCCCCCCCTACGAGCAGTACTTC. It yields the protein CASSTQGPPYEQYF.

The chain combines TRBV11-2 with TRBJ2-5; 10 bases fit TRBD1. The J call may be incorrect, as the DNA end agrees better with TRBJ2-7. Germline CDR1 SGHAT, CDR2 FQNNGV. The CDR3 consists of 15 residues. In nucleotides, the CDR3 is TGTGCCAGCAGTTTACCCGGGACAGGGGCGAACGAGCAGTACTTC. Its protein is CASSLPGTGANEQYF.

The V and J genes are TRBV28 and TRBJ2-7, with 9 positions matching TRBD2. V shed 3 bases and J 5 bases; nucleotides not matched to a gene: 8. There are 15 residues in the CDR3. Germline lookup yields CDR1 MDHEN and CDR2 SYDVKM. As DNA, the CDR3 is TGTGCCAGCAGTTTCGCGGGAGGGCGGGGGGACGAGCAGTACTTC. The encoded protein is CASSFAGGRGDEQYF. The entire variable domain, with the rest obtained from reference TRBV28 and TRBJ2-7, is as follows: DVKVTQSSRYLVKRTGEKVFLECVQDMDHENMFWYRQDPGLGLRLIYFSYDVKMKEKGDIPEGYSVSREKKERFSLILESASTNQTSMYLCASSFAGGRGDEQYFGPGTRLTVT.

V usage is TRBV7-2 and J usage is TRBJ2-7, with D perhaps TRBD2 (6 bases). V was cut by 5 bases and J by 2 bases, with 16 bases left in between. There are 15 residues in the CDR3. Germline values: CDR1 SGHTA, CDR2 FQGNSA. CDR3 amino acids: CASSPRSGLPYEQYF. Here the CDR3 DNA reads TGTGCCAGCAGCCCCCGTAGCGGCCTTCCCTACGAGCAGTACTTC.

V usage is TRBV5-1 and J usage is TRBJ2-7; 9 nucleotides line up with TRBD1. The length of the CDR3 is 17 residues. Per germline, CDR1 SGHRS and CDR2 YFSETQ. V shed 4 bases, J shed 6 bases, and the junction held 17 bases outside the gene matches. CDR3 bases: TGCGCCAGCAGCCCAGGTACCGGGACAGGGATGGTAAGCGAGCAGTACTTC. This gives the protein CASSPGTGTGMVSEQYF.

A single count supports this clone. V is TRBV9 and J is TRBJ2-7; 9 bases map to TRBD1. The V and J ends lost 0 bases and 6 bases, in that order; junction bases with no gene match: 7. This CDR3 spans 15 amino acids. Per germline, CDR1 SGDLS and CDR2 YYNGEE. The CDR3 is CASSVVGQGTAEQYF. The CDR3 DNA reads TGTGCCAGCAGCGTAGTCGGACAGGGGACGGCCGAGCAGTACTTC.

V and J are TRBV7-2 and TRBJ1-3; D is undetermined. Trimming took 5 bases from V and 8 from J, leaving 16 bases between them. Germline CDR1 reads SGHTA; CDR2 reads FQGNSA. This CDR3 has 14 residues. The DNA of the CDR3 is TGTGCCAGCAGCGCGGGTCAGGACCCTCACACCATATATTTT. Translation gives CASSAGQDPHTIYF.

V gene TRBV27 combines with J gene TRBJ2-7; the match to TRBD1 covers 8 bases. Trimming removed 5 bases from V and 5 bases from J; junction bases left unmatched: 11. Germline CDR1 MNHEY, CDR2 SMNVEV (reference sequence). This CDR3 has 15 amino acids. CDR3 sequence reads: CASSPRGQVRHEQYF. In DNA form, the CDR3 reads TGTGCCAGCAGTCCTCGGGGACAGGTACGCCACGAGCAGTACTTC.

The V call is TRBV11-2, the J call TRBJ2-7; 8 positions agree with TRBD2. Trimming cost V 3 bases and J 0 bases; bases outside gene matches: 7. The length of the CDR3 is 16 residues. Germline CDR1 and CDR2: SGHAT and FQNNGV. Written as DNA, the CDR3 is TGTGCCAGCAGCTTTGTAGCGGGATGGGGCTCCTACGAGCAGTACTTC. This encodes CASSFVAGWGSYEQYF. The whole variable domain, remainder taken from reference TRBV11-2 and TRBJ2-7, is EAGVAQSPRYKIIEKRQSVAFWCNPISGHATLYWYQQILGQGPKLLIQFQNNGVVDDSQLPKDRFSAERLKGVDSTLKIQPAKLEDSAVYLCASSFVAGWGSYEQYFGPGTRLTVT.

The V and J genes are TRBV2 and TRBJ1-4; 7 positions match TRBD1. The CDR3 runs to 13 residues. The germline gives CDR1 SNHLY, CDR2 FYNNEI. After removal of 8 bases from V and 9 bases from J, the junction contained 9 bases not matched to a gene. The CDR3 DNA sequence: TGTGCCAGCGAGACAGGGTTCGTTCAAAAACTGTTTTTT. Translation gives CASETGFVQKLFF.

The chain uses TRBV19 and TRBJ2-1, with a tentative D call TRBD1 (5 bases). V was cut by 3 bases and J by 4 bases, with 19 bases left in between. This CDR3 contains 17 residues. Germline CDR1 is LNHDA and CDR2 is SQIVND (reference sequence). Here the CDR3 reads CASSIPQGRGQYNEQFF. The CDR3 region has the DNA TGTGCCAGTAGTATCCCCCAGGGTAGGGGCCAATACAATGAGCAGTTCTTC.

The chain employs TRBV4-2 and TRBJ2-6, with TRBD2 as a possible D gene (6 bases). Germline V lookup: CDR1 LGHNA, CDR2 YNFKEQ. With 1 base removed from V and 2 bases from J, the gap between germline ends came to 12 bases. The CDR3 has 17 amino acids. The CDR3 DNA follows: TGTGCCAGCAGCCAAGGGTCGGCGGGGCCTGGGGCCAACGTCCTGACTTTC. Amino acid sequence: CASSQGSAGPGANVLTF.

The chain couples TRBV28 to TRBJ1-1; 7 bases align to TRBD1. CDR3 length: 15 residues. V lost 5 bases, J lost 0 bases, and 6 bases stayed unmatched. Germline values: CDR1 MDHEN, CDR2 SYDVKM. Here the CDR3 reads CASSSRQGVNTEAFF. The DNA for the CDR3 is TGTGCCAGCAGTAGCCGACAGGGAGTGAACACTGAAGCTTTCTTT.

The CDR3 reads CASSRDSPLDTGELFF. The DNA for the CDR3 is TGTGCCAGCAGCCGGGACAGCCCTCTCGACACCGGGGAGCTGTTTTTT. The chain recombines TRBV7-9 with TRBJ2-2, with 7 bases identical to TRBD1. The CDR3 is 16 residues long. Germline V gene lookup returns CDR1 SEHNR and CDR2 FQNEAQ (reference sequence). V was pared by 5 bases and J by 3 bases, with 9 bases of the junction left unmatched. Filled out from reference TRBV7-9 and TRBJ2-2, the complete variable domain reads DTGVSQNPRHKITKRGQNVTFRCDPISEHNRLYWYRQTLGQGPEFLTYFQNEAQLEKSRLLSDRFSAERPKGSFSTLEIQRTEQGDSAMYLCASSRDSPLDTGELFFGEGSRLTVL.

This sequence joins TRBV11-1 and TRBJ2-3; 13 bases line up with TRBD2. CDR1 is SGHAT, CDR2 FQDESV, per germline (reference sequence). The CDR3 runs 17 residues. Trimming at V came to 4 bases and at J to 2 bases, leaving 6 bases not matched to a gene. The CDR3 reads CASSSGTSGIYTDTQYF. In DNA form, the CDR3 reads TGTGCCAGCAGCTCCGGGACTAGCGGGATCTACACAGATACGCAGTATTTT.

The genes are TRBV28 and TRBJ1-5; maybe TRBD1 (5 bases). Trimming took 10 bases from V and 0 from J, leaving 10 bases between them. Germline V CDR1 and CDR2: MDHEN, SYDVKM. This CDR3 is 13 amino acids long. CDR3 protein: CATRQYSNQPQHF. The CDR3 DNA sequence: TGTGCCACCCGACAGTATAGCAATCAGCCCCAGCATTTT. Together with reference TRBV28 and TRBJ1-5, the CDR3 gives the full variable domain: DVKVTQSSRYLVKRTGEKVFLECVQDMDHENMFWYRQDPGLGLRLIYFSYDVKMKEKGDIPEGYSVSREKKERFSLILESASTNQTSMYLCATRQYSNQPQHFGDGTRLSIL.